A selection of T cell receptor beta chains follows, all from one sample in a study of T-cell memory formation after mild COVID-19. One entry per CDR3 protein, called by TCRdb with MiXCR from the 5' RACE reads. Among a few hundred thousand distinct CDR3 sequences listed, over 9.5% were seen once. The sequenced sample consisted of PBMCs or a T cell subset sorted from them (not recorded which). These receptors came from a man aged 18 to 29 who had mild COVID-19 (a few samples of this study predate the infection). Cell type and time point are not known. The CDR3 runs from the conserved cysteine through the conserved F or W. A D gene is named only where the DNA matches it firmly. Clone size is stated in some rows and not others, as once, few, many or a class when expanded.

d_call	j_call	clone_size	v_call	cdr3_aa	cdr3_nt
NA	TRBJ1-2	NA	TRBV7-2	CASSLQVNYGYTF	TGTGCCAGCAGCCTACAGGTTAACTATGGCTACACCTTC
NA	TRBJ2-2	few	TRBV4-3	CASSQGDDFLGELFF	TGCGCCAGCAGCCAAGGGGACGACTTCTTGGGGGAGCTGTTTTTT
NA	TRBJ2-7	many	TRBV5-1	CASSLTFYEQYF	TGCGCCAGCAGCTTGACGTTCTACGAGCAGTACTTC
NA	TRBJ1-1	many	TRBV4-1	CASSPGRGGTEAFF	TGCGCCAGCAGCCCAGGGAGGGGGGGGACTGAAGCTTTCTTT
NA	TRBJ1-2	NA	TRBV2	CASSEESLNYGYTF	TGTGCCAGCAGTGAAGAGAGCCTTAACTATGGCTACACCTTC
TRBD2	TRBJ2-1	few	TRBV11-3	CASSRQTGLAGGRMGEQFF	TGTGCCAGCAGCAGACAAACAGGACTAGCGGGGGGGCGGATGGGTGAGCAGTTCTTC
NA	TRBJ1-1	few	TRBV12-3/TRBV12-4	CASSLALGNTEAFF	TGTGCCAGCAGTTTAGCTCTCGGGAACACTGAAGCTTTCTTT
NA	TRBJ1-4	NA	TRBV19	CASTPGLANEKLFF	TGTGCCAGTACCCCGGGACTAGCTAATGAAAAACTGTTTTTT
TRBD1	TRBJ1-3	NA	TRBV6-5	CASSYSGQGGNTIYF	TGTGCCAGCAGTTACTCCGGACAGGGGGGAAACACCATATATTTT
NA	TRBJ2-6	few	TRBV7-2	CASSLVGGAGANVLTF	TGTGCCAGCAGCTTAGTAGGGGGAGCTGGGGCCAACGTCCTGACTTTC